Described below is a single T cell receptor beta chain sequence and its context. The antigen remains unidentified. The data were obtained in a study of identical twins. Overall study findings and caveats: Partly confounded zero-insertion analyses could result from invariant MAIT and iNKT cells.

Unique molecular identifiers were present on the cDNA, which also gained a universal primer site by template switching. TCRdb reprocessed the 5' RACE reads via MiXCR and lists one record per CDR3 protein. The data contain some 1,700,000 distinct CDR3 sequences, about 32% of them singletons. The V and J ends lost 3 bases and 7 bases respectively, with 13 bases between them. CDR3 length: 14 residues. Per the germline V gene, CDR1 is SGHAT and CDR2 is FQNNGV. Every one of the donors was a healthy Caucasian. What was sequenced was cord blood. The chain carries TRBV11-2 and TRBJ2-1, with TRBD2 as a possible D gene (7 bases). This TCR came from a newborn girl in good health. The CDR3 DNA sequence: TGTGCCAGCAGCTTGACGGGGGGCTGGAATGAGCAGTTCTTC. It codes for CASSLTGGWNEQFF.